This T cell receptor beta chain stems from a study of T cell responses to AZD1222 COVID-19 vaccine. Study as a whole: Second-dose intervals of approximately 4 or approximately 12 weeks were pooled.

General study points: With two AZD1222 doses given, Spike-specific TCR breadth and depth both rose. Donors were chiefly white British, with a greater number of females, and clonal diversity was perhaps underestimated.

For this clone: Its cognate antigen is unknown.

Assay: immunoSEQ multiplex PCR; the TCRdb copy retains only in-frame clones and omits some. The top ten clones hold about 5% of a sample with approximately 140,000 clones, 89% of them seen once. The CDR3 runs to 15 residues. The germline gives CDR1 SGHTA, CDR2 FQGNSA. V lost 5 bases, J lost 8 bases, and 6 bases stayed unmatched. The sample in question was peripheral blood, obtained on day 0 of AZD1222 vaccination. The receptor was isolated from an adult in good health. The chain employs TRBV7-2 and TRBJ2-1, with 13 bases identical to TRBD2. The CDR3 here is CASSEGLAGVYEQFF. The CDR3 DNA sequence: TGTGCCAGCAGCGAAGGACTAGCGGGAGTCTATGAGCAGTTCTTC.